This entry is about one TCR beta chain. This record belongs to a study of cytomegalovirus exposure and HLA in healthy donors. This cohort consisted of healthy bone marrow donors. CDR1 is MNHNY, CDR2 SVGAGI, per germline (reference sequence). V trimming: 0 bases; J trimming: 4 bases; junction bases outside the gene matches: 6. The CDR3 covers 16 residues. The primer mix had 60 Vbeta and 13 Jbeta primers. Method: immunoSEQ multiplex PCR; TCRdb's copy keeps in-frame clones and lacks some. The sample carries roughly 200,000 clones, around 78% recorded once. The rearrangement links TRBV6-6 to TRBJ1-2, with 9 positions matching TRBD1. The receptor was derived from a woman aged 25-40 years in good health and CMV-seropositive. Sequenced material: PBMCs. The CDR3 coding sequence is TGTGCCAGCAGTTACTCGGACAGGGGTAAAGGCTATGGCTACACCTTC. Residues: CASSYSDRGKGYGYTF.